A selection of T cell receptor beta chains follows, all from one sample in a study of OX40 agonist ivuxolimab in advanced cancers. Generated by immunoSEQ multiplex PCR, the TCRdb table keeps only in-frame clones and is missing some. The repertoire holds 25,000 to 40,000 clones, with about four fifths as singletons. The sequencing used CD4+ or CD8+ T cells sorted from blood, collected in a trial of the OX40 agonist ivuxolimab. The receptors shown here come from an adult with an advanced solid tumor such as melanoma, head and neck, liver or kidney cancer. The CDR3 runs from the conserved cysteine through the conserved F or W. A D gene is named only where the DNA matches it firmly. Only some rows state a clone size, as once, few, many or a class for expanded clones.

abundance: -
d_gene: -
v_gene: TRBV18
j_gene: TRBJ1-2
CDR3aa: CASSPPGPPPEGYTF
CDR3nt: TGTGCCAGCTCACCACCCGGACCCCCGCCTGAGGGCTACACCTTC

abundance: once
d_gene: -
v_gene: TRBV29-1
j_gene: TRBJ2-6
CDR3aa: CSAFSSGANVLTF
CDR3nt: TGCAGCGCTTTTAGCTCTGGGGCCAACGTCCTGACTTTC

abundance: few
d_gene: TRBD2
v_gene: TRBV7-3
j_gene: TRBJ2-3
CDR3aa: CASSPLAGGFDTQYF
CDR3nt: TGTGCCAGCAGCCCCCTAGCGGGGGGCTTCGATACGCAGTATTTT

abundance: -
d_gene: TRBD2
v_gene: TRBV2
j_gene: TRBJ2-3
CDR3aa: CASWTGLAADTQYF
CDR3nt: TGTGCCAGCTGGACGGGACTAGCAGCAGATACGCAGTATTTT

abundance: -
d_gene: -
v_gene: TRBV7-3
j_gene: TRBJ2-7
CDR3aa: CASSLTEAYEQYF
CDR3nt: TGTGCCAGCAGCTTGACAGAAGCCTACGAGCAGTACTTC

abundance: -
d_gene: -
v_gene: TRBV2
j_gene: TRBJ1-5
CDR3aa: CASNYLGMDNQPQHF
CDR3nt: TGTGCCAGCAATTATTTGGGGATGGACAATCAGCCCCAGCATTTT

abundance: -
d_gene: -
v_gene: TRBV19
j_gene: TRBJ2-1
CDR3aa: CASSMARADNEQFF
CDR3nt: TGTGCCAGTAGTATGGCCAGGGCGGACAATGAGCAGTTCTTC

abundance: -
d_gene: TRBD1
v_gene: TRBV6-1
j_gene: TRBJ1-2
CDR3aa: CASSPAGTGNYGYTF
CDR3nt: TGTGCCAGCAGTCCCGCCGGGACAGGGAACTATGGCTACACCTTC

abundance: -
d_gene: TRBD1
v_gene: TRBV30
j_gene: TRBJ2-7
CDR3aa: CAWSVGRGRYEQYF
CDR3nt: TGTGCCTGGAGTGTCGGCAGGGGGCGGTACGAGCAGTACTTC

abundance: -
d_gene: -
v_gene: TRBV7-3
j_gene: TRBJ2-7
CDR3aa: CASSQEGLGDEQYF
CDR3nt: TGTGCCAGCAGCCAGGAGGGTCTAGGAGACGAGCAGTACTTC

abundance: -
d_gene: -
v_gene: TRBV7-6
j_gene: TRBJ2-7
CDR3aa: CASSSISSYEQYF
CDR3nt: TGTGCCAGCAGCTCGATAAGCTCCTACGAGCAGTACTTC

abundance: -
d_gene: -
v_gene: TRBV21-1
j_gene: TRBJ1-4
CDR3aa: CASRKAGTANEKLFF
CDR3nt: TGTGCCAGCAGAAAAGCTGGGACAGCTAATGAAAAACTGTTTTTT

abundance: -
d_gene: -
v_gene: TRBV10-3
j_gene: TRBJ2-5
CDR3aa: CAISEGTQETQYF
CDR3nt: TGTGCCATCAGTGAGGGGACCCAAGAGACCCAGTACTTC

abundance: -
d_gene: TRBD2
v_gene: TRBV5-1
j_gene: TRBJ2-1
CDR3aa: CASSFLGTTGNEQFF
CDR3nt: TGCGCCAGCAGCTTTCTTGGGACTACCGGAAATGAGCAGTTCTTC

abundance: once
d_gene: -
v_gene: TRBV5-5
j_gene: TRBJ1-2
CDR3aa: CASSLGTANYGYTF
CDR3nt: TGTGCCAGCAGCTTGGGGACAGCCAACTATGGCTACACCTTC

abundance: few
d_gene: TRBD1
v_gene: TRBV4-3
j_gene: TRBJ1-2
CDR3aa: CASSHPGQGDGYTF
CDR3nt: TGCGCCAGCAGCCACCCGGGACAGGGGGATGGCTACACCTTC

abundance: once
d_gene: -
v_gene: TRBV5-6
j_gene: TRBJ2-2
CDR3aa: CASSLGRTAMNTGELFF
CDR3nt: TGTGCCAGCAGCTTGGGAAGGACAGCTATGAACACCGGGGAGCTGTTTTTT

abundance: once
d_gene: -
v_gene: TRBV5-1
j_gene: TRBJ1-1
CDR3aa: CASSRPDGNTEAFF
CDR3nt: TGCGCCAGCAGCAGACCCGACGGGAACACTGAAGCTTTCTTT

abundance: -
d_gene: -
v_gene: TRBV6-5
j_gene: TRBJ1-1
CDR3aa: CASSERWDNTEAFF
CDR3nt: TGTGCCAGCAGTGAACGATGGGATAACACTGAAGCTTTCTTT

abundance: -
d_gene: -
v_gene: TRBV7-9
j_gene: TRBJ2-1
CDR3aa: CASSVDISGSYNEQFF
CDR3nt: TGTGCCAGCAGCGTGGATATATCGGGGTCCTACAATGAGCAGTTCTTC

abundance: once
d_gene: -
v_gene: TRBV13
j_gene: TRBJ1-2
CDR3aa: CASSLGDLTSNFYGYTF
CDR3nt: TGTGCCAGCAGCTTAGGGGACCTGACGAGCAACTTTTATGGCTACACCTTC

abundance: -
d_gene: -
v_gene: TRBV7-9
j_gene: TRBJ1-2
CDR3aa: CASSFESEGYTF
CDR3nt: TGTGCCAGCAGCTTTGAAAGCGAGGGCTACACCTTC

abundance: -
d_gene: -
v_gene: TRBV7-9
j_gene: TRBJ2-6
CDR3aa: CASSLGTISGANVLTF
CDR3nt: TGTGCCAGCAGCTTAGGGACCATCTCTGGGGCCAACGTCCTGACTTTC

abundance: once
d_gene: -
v_gene: TRBV19
j_gene: TRBJ1-5
CDR3aa: CASKPAGWTQPQHF
CDR3nt: TGTGCCAGCAAACCCGCGGGTTGGACTCAGCCCCAGCATTTT

abundance: -
d_gene: -
v_gene: TRBV19
j_gene: TRBJ2-7
CDR3aa: CASSKDRPYEQYF
CDR3nt: TGTGCCAGTAGTAAGGACCGGCCGTACGAGCAGTACTTC

abundance: once
d_gene: TRBD1
v_gene: TRBV7-2
j_gene: TRBJ1-5
CDR3aa: CASSFPGQANQPQHF
CDR3nt: TGTGCCAGCAGCTTCCCCGGACAGGCCAATCAGCCCCAGCATTTT

abundance: once
d_gene: -
v_gene: TRBV27
j_gene: TRBJ1-1
CDR3aa: CASSLGPRTEAFF
CDR3nt: TGTGCCAGCAGTTTGGGGCCGAGGACTGAAGCTTTCTTT

abundance: -
d_gene: -
v_gene: TRBV4-3
j_gene: TRBJ1-5
CDR3aa: CASSPEVQGGGYQPQHF
CDR3nt: TGCGCCAGCAGCCCGGAAGTGCAGGGCGGAGGATATCAGCCCCAGCATTTT

abundance: -
d_gene: -
v_gene: TRBV15
j_gene: TRBJ1-1
CDR3aa: CATRSWGPEAFF
CDR3nt: TGTGCCACCAGGAGTTGGGGGCCTGAAGCTTTCTTT

abundance: -
d_gene: -
v_gene: TRBV29-1
j_gene: TRBJ1-1
CDR3aa: CSVGAWNTEAFF
CDR3nt: TGCAGCGTAGGGGCTTGGAACACTGAAGCTTTCTTT

abundance: -
d_gene: -
v_gene: TRBV19
j_gene: TRBJ2-7
CDR3aa: CASSQAYEQYF
CDR3nt: TGTGCCAGTAGTCAGGCTTACGAGCAGTACTTC

abundance: -
d_gene: -
v_gene: TRBV16
j_gene: TRBJ1-1
CDR3aa: CASSQNSGAVGAFF
CDR3nt: TGTGCCAGCAGCCAGAATTCAGGGGCCGTAGGAGCTTTCTTT

abundance: -
d_gene: -
v_gene: TRBV5-1
j_gene: TRBJ2-7
CDR3aa: CASTPRENSYEQYF
CDR3nt: TGCGCCAGCACCCCGAGGGAGAACTCCTACGAGCAGTACTTC

abundance: -
d_gene: TRBD1
v_gene: TRBV28
j_gene: TRBJ1-5
CDR3aa: CASSLRGQGVRQPQHF
CDR3nt: TGTGCCAGCAGTTTAAGAGGACAGGGCGTCCGCCAGCCCCAGCATTTT

abundance: -
d_gene: -
v_gene: TRBV19
j_gene: TRBJ2-1
CDR3aa: CASSIDRSNEQFF
CDR3nt: TGTGCCAGTAGTATAGACAGGAGCAATGAGCAGTTCTTC

abundance: -
d_gene: -
v_gene: TRBV4-2
j_gene: TRBJ2-3
CDR3aa: CASSQEVGLAFTDTQYF
CDR3nt: TGTGCCAGCAGCCAAGAAGTGGGCCTCGCCTTCACAGATACGCAGTATTTT

abundance: -
d_gene: -
v_gene: TRBV5-1
j_gene: TRBJ1-1
CDR3aa: CASMRGWLNTEAFF
CDR3nt: TGCGCCAGCATGAGGGGCTGGCTGAACACTGAAGCTTTCTTT

abundance: once
d_gene: TRBD1
v_gene: TRBV4-3
j_gene: TRBJ2-3
CDR3aa: CASRTGTGGADTQYF
CDR3nt: TGCGCCAGCAGAACCGGGACAGGGGGAGCAGATACGCAGTATTTT

abundance: -
d_gene: -
v_gene: TRBV28
j_gene: TRBJ1-2
CDR3aa: CASSFSGNYGYTF
CDR3nt: TGTGCCAGCAGTTTTTCTGGGAACTATGGCTACACCTTC

abundance: -
d_gene: -
v_gene: TRBV19
j_gene: TRBJ1-1
CDR3aa: CASSTPGLEAFF
CDR3nt: TGTGCCAGTAGTACACCGGGCCTTGAAGCTTTCTTT

abundance: -
d_gene: TRBD1
v_gene: TRBV6-6
j_gene: TRBJ2-7
CDR3aa: CASSYFPGQVYEQYF
CDR3nt: TGTGCCAGCAGTTACTTTCCGGGACAGGTTTACGAGCAGTACTTC

abundance: -
d_gene: -
v_gene: TRBV7-9
j_gene: TRBJ2-2
CDR3aa: CASSIRVDTGELFF
CDR3nt: TGTGCCAGCAGCATAAGGGTGGACACCGGGGAGCTGTTTTTT